The 32 T cell receptor beta chains below come from one sample, sequenced in a study of blood T cell repertoires in COVID-19. The table came from immunoSEQ multiplex PCR; TCRdb's copy has only in-frame clones and leaves some out. Of roughly 190,000 clones in the sample, 80% to 90% were seen once. Material for sequencing was peripheral blood. The source of these receptors is a human donor in a cohort sampled during active COVID-19.

The CDR3 bases are TGTGCCACCAGCCAACTAGCGGGGCGGACAGATACGCAGTATTTT. Translation: CATSQLAGRTDTQYF. The chain employs TRBV15 and TRBJ2-3, with TRBD2 matching 10 bases. V was pared by 5 bases and J by 3 bases, with 5 bases of the junction left unmatched. The CDR3 is 15 residues long. Germline V gives CDR1 LNHNV, CDR2 YYDKDF (reference sequence).

This chain uses TRBV30 with TRBJ1-1; D uncertain. CDR1 and CDR2 (germline): GTSNPN, SVGIG (reference sequence). CDR3 size: 12 residues. Deletions cut 1 base from V and 11 bases from J, with 14 bases between. Written as DNA, the CDR3 is TGTGCCTGGAGTGCAACGTTTCGGGTCGCTTTCTTT. Translated, it gives CAWSATFRVAFF.

This clone was counted between two and nine times. V and J are TRBV14 and TRBJ2-5; tentatively, D is TRBD2 (5 bases). This CDR3 has 14 amino acids. In germline, CDR1 is SGHDN, CDR2 FVKESK. Trimming cost V 5 bases and J 7 bases, with 17 bases left between them. CDR3 bases: TGTGCCAGCAGCTCCTGGGCCGAGGGTAGGACCCAGTACTTC. As protein: CASSSWAEGRTQYF.

This chain joins TRBV2 and TRBJ1-2; 8 bases are shared with TRBD1. V lost 4 bases and J lost 3; bases outside the gene matches: 4. In germline, CDR1 is SNHLY, CDR2 FYNNEI. This CDR3 comprises 14 residues. CDR3 in DNA: TGTGCCAGCAGTGGGGGGACAGGAGACTATGGCTACACCTTC. It encodes CASSGGTGDYGYTF.

The chain joins TRBV29-1 to TRBJ1-4; D is perhaps TRBD1 (5 bases). The CDR3 is 12 residues long. The V end lost 5 bases, the J end lost 6 bases, and 10 bases lay between the germline ends. Germline lookup yields CDR1 SQVTM and CDR2 ANQGSEA. The CDR3 spells CSVWEGDEKLFF. The CDR3 bases are TGCAGCGTTTGGGAAGGGGATGAAAAACTGTTTTTT.

The chain is built from TRBV6-2 or TRBV6-3 and TRBJ2-5, with a tentative D call TRBD2 (6 bases). CDR3 length: 20 residues. CDR1 MNHEY and CDR2 SVGEGT come from the germline V gene. Trimming shortened V by 3 bases and J by 3 bases, and 29 bases separated the two germline ends. CDR3 sequence: CASSYPGAGKTRPRKETQYF. CDR3 nucleotides: TGTGCCAGCAGTTATCCCGGGGCGGGGAAAACGAGGCCAAGAAAAGAGACCCAGTACTTC.

This clone was picked up a small number of times. V is TRBV10-3 and J is TRBJ2-7; D call uncertain. Per germline, CDR1 ENHRY and CDR2 SYGVKD. CDR3 length: 13 residues. V was shortened by 0 bases and J by 5 bases, with 8 bases between the two germline ends. CDR3 in amino acids: CAISESAVHEQYV. In nucleotides, the CDR3 is TGTGCCATCAGTGAGTCGGCGGTGCACGAGCAGTACGTC.

The rearrangement uses TRBV4-1 and TRBJ2-5; 8 positions agree with TRBD2. The CDR3 extends over 20 amino acids. Germline CDR1 is MGHRA and CDR2 is YSYEKL. The V segment lost 3 bases and the J segment 2 bases; nucleotides outside the gene matches: 20. Here the CDR3 reads CASSHGGRAGGIGEQETQYF. DNA for the CDR3: TGCGCCAGCAGCCACGGTGGCCGGGCGGGGGGCATTGGCGAGCAAGAGACCCAGTACTTC.

The rearrangement uses TRBV12-3 or TRBV12-4 and TRBJ1-1, with D perhaps TRBD1 (5 bases). V was cut by 5 bases and J by 3 bases, with 10 bases left in between. This CDR3 spans 13 amino acids. This chain's CDR3 is CASSPQGYTEAFF. As DNA, the CDR3 is TGTGCCAGCAGTCCCCAGGGATACACTGAAGCTTTCTTT.

This clone occurred once. The V call is TRBV7-9, the J call TRBJ2-7; D may be TRBD1 (6 bases). Germline loops: CDR1 SEHNR, CDR2 FQNEAQ (reference sequence). This CDR3 region has 15 residues. V lost 8 bases and J 1 base, leaving 18 bases between the germline ends. This chain's CDR3 is CASSWSTTGSYEQYF. DNA of the CDR3: TGTGCCAGCTCTTGGTCGACGACAGGATCCTACGAGCAGTACTTC. Full variable domain (remainder filled in from reference TRBV7-9 and TRBJ2-7): DTGVSQNPRHKITKRGQNVTFRCDPISEHNRLYWYRQTLGQGPEFLTYFQNEAQLEKSRLLSDRFSAERPKGSFSTLEIQRTEQGDSAMYLCASSWSTTGSYEQYFGPGTRLTVT.

This clone was observed a single time. This sequence joins TRBV7-8 and TRBJ2-5, with D perhaps matching TRBD2 (5 bases). The V end was cut by 2 bases, the J end by 3 bases, with 13 bases between. The V gene's germline CDR1 is SGHVS and CDR2 FQNEAQ. This CDR3 has 15 amino acids. The CDR3 here is CASSLYGSLEETQYF. The CDR3 coding sequence is TGTGCCAGCAGCTTATATGGGAGCTTGGAAGAGACCCAGTACTTC.

The genes are TRBV11-2 and TRBJ2-7; the match to TRBD1 covers 9 bases. V lost 7 bases and J lost 6; bases outside the gene matches: 4. CDR1 and CDR2 (germline): SGHAT, FQNNGV. This CDR3 contains 12 residues. CDR3 DNA: TGTGCCAGCACACAGGGGGCTGGCGAGCAGTACTTC. As protein: CASTQGAGEQYF. The full variable domain, with the rest looked up from reference TRBV11-2 and TRBJ2-7, is EAGVAQSPRYKIIEKRQSVAFWCNPISGHATLYWYQQILGQGPKLLIQFQNNGVVDDSQLPKDRFSAERLKGVDSTLKIQPAKLEDSAVYLCASTQGAGEQYFGPGTRLTVT.

This rearrangement joins TRBV2 to TRBJ2-1; 8 bases agree with TRBD2. Germline CDR1 SNHLY, CDR2 FYNNEI. V trimming: 0 bases; J trimming: 8 bases; junction bases outside the gene matches: 9. The CDR3 totals 16 residues. The CDR3 region has the DNA TGTGCCAGCAGTGAAGCGGTCAAGCGGGGGCGCGATGAGCAGTTCTTC. Translation gives CASSEAVKRGRDEQFF.

V is TRBV4-1 and J is TRBJ1-1; D is unresolved. This CDR3 region has 16 residues. V lost 2 bases and J 1 base, leaving 14 bases between the germline ends. Looked up from germline, CDR1 is MGHRA and CDR2 is YSYEKL. The CDR3 nucleotides are TGCGCCAGCAGCCAATCCCCCAGCGACCAGAACACTGAAGCTTTCTTT. It encodes CASSQSPSDQNTEAFF.

This sequence joins TRBV2 and TRBJ1-1, with TRBD1 as a possible D gene (6 bases). Germline V CDR1 and CDR2: SNHLY, FYNNEI. The length of the CDR3 is 12 residues. Trimming cost V 11 bases and J 5 bases, with 15 bases left between them. The CDR3, as DNA: TGTGCCGAAGGGGGTCCGAGGACTGAAGCTTTCTTT. Encoded protein: CAEGGPRTEAFF. The full variable domain, its missing parts supplied by reference TRBV2 and TRBJ1-1, is EPEVTQTPSHQVTQMGQEVILRCVPISNHLYFYWYRQILGQKVEFLVSFYNNEISEKSEIFDDQFSVERPDGSNFTLKIRSTKLEDSAMYFCAEGGPRTEAFFGQGTRLTVV.

The genes are TRBV4-2 and TRBJ2-1; TRBD2 agrees at 14 bases. The germline CDR1 and CDR2 sequences are LGHNA and YNFKEQ. J lost 10 bases, V lost 4 bases, and 9 bases had no gene match. CDR3 length: 16 residues. The CDR3 nucleotides are TGTGCCAGCAGCCGGGGGACTAGCGGGAGATCAGGGGAGCAGTTCTTC. This sequence encodes CASSRGTSGRSGEQFF.

The V gene is TRBV15, the J gene TRBJ2-5, with no clear D. The germline gives CDR1 LNHNV, CDR2 YYDKDF (reference sequence). CDR3 length: 14 residues. The V gene lost 5 bases and the J gene lost 5 bases, with 15 bases spanning the gap. The CDR3 protein is CATSELGNRETQYF. The CDR3 bases are TGTGCCACCAGCGAGTTGGGCAATAGGGAGACCCAGTACTTC.

The rearrangement uses TRBV10-2 and TRBJ1-6; 7 bases line up with TRBD1. The CDR3 has 15 residues. CDR1 is WSHSY, CDR2 SAAADI, per germline. The V segment lost 6 bases and the J segment 13 bases; nucleotides outside the gene matches: 15. The CDR3 DNA sequence: TGCGCCAGCAGGGAAGGGCCCTCAGGGGGAGATCCCCTCCACTTT. Translating it yields CASREGPSGGDPLHF.

V and J are TRBV3-1 (or the pseudogene TRBV3-2) and TRBJ2-2; D possibly corresponds to TRBD2 (6 bases). This CDR3 contains 16 residues. Germline V gives CDR1 LGHDT, CDR2 YNNKEL (reference sequence). With 5 bases removed from V and 0 bases from J, the gap between germline ends came to 13 bases. The CDR3 nucleotides read TGTGCCAGCAGCAATAGACTAGGCGCGAACACCGGGGAGCTGTTTTTT. Its protein product is CASSNRLGANTGELFF.

The chain is built from TRBV14 and TRBJ1-2; D may be TRBD1 (5 bases). The V end was cut by 1 base, the J end by 5 bases, with 14 bases between. The CDR3 totals 15 residues. Germline V gene sequence: CDR1 SGHDN, CDR2 FVKESK. The CDR3 region has the DNA TGTGCCAGCAGCCAAGTGATAGGGCAGGGATATGGCTACACCTTC. Encoded protein: CASSQVIGQGYGYTF.

The V gene is TRBV5-5, the J gene TRBJ1-2; D might be TRBD1 (5 bases). CDR1 is SGHKS and CDR2 is YYEKEE in the germline V gene (reference sequence). V was pared by 4 bases and J by 8 bases, with 21 bases between. The CDR3 spans 15 residues. The CDR3 region is CASSRREASRGGYTF. CDR3 DNA: TGTGCCAGCAGCCGCCGGGAGGCCTCGAGGGGAGGCTACACCTTC.

This chain uses TRBV28 with TRBJ2-1, with 9 positions matching TRBD2. The CDR3 sequence is 19 residues long. Germline CDR1 MDHEN, CDR2 SYDVKM. J lost 0 bases, V lost 5 bases, and 14 bases had no gene match. CDR3 sequence (DNA): TGTGCCAGCAGTCGATCGGGACTAGCCGTTATGAGCTCCTACAATGAGCAGTTCTTC. It is translated as CASSRSGLAVMSSYNEQFF. Full variable domain (remainder filled in from reference TRBV28 and TRBJ2-1): DVKVTQSSRYLVKRTGEKVFLECVQDMDHENMFWYRQDPGLGLRLIYFSYDVKMKEKGDIPEGYSVSREKKERFSLILESASTNQTSMYLCASSRSGLAVMSSYNEQFFGPGTRLTVL.

The chain links TRBV6-2 or TRBV6-3 to TRBJ1-6; 7 nucleotides align to TRBD1. Germline values: CDR1 MNHEY, CDR2 SVGEGT. This CDR3 contains 16 residues. After removal of 4 bases from V and 8 bases from J, the junction contained 11 bases not matched to a gene. In DNA, the CDR3 is TGTGCCAGCAGTTTCCGCCTAGGGACAGATGATTCACCCCTCCACTTT. This translates into CASSFRLGTDDSPLHF.

This clone was picked up one time. The chain joins TRBV7-8 to TRBJ2-2; tentative D call: TRBD2 (5 bases). The V end was cut by 0 bases, the J end by 4 bases, with 9 bases between. Germline V gives CDR1 SGHVS, CDR2 FQNEAQ. The CDR3 totals 15 residues. The CDR3 spells CASSLAGEVTGELFF. Here the CDR3 DNA reads TGTGCCAGCAGCTTAGCGGGAGAAGTCACCGGGGAGCTGTTTTTT.

This chain joins TRBV5-1 and TRBJ2-3; D perhaps matches TRBD2 (6 bases). Germline V gene data show CDR1 as SGHRS and CDR2 as YFSETQ. CDR3 length equals 15 residues. The germline V and J ends were trimmed by 0 bases and 3 bases, with 11 bases remaining between them. The DNA of the CDR3 is TGCGCCAGCAGCTTGGAGGCTGCGGGGACAGATACGCAGTATTTT. This sequence encodes CASSLEAAGTDTQYF.

This sequence joins TRBV2 and TRBJ1-3; tentative D call: TRBD1 (6 bases). The ends were cut back, 5 bases at V and 7 bases at J, with 12 bases in the middle. The CDR3 consists of 13 residues. Germline loops: CDR1 SNHLY, CDR2 FYNNEI. Written as DNA, the CDR3 is TGTGCCAGCAGTCGCGGGGGGGGCAACACCATATATTTT. Encoded protein: CASSRGGGNTIYF.

The chain employs TRBV5-1 and TRBJ2-3; D is uncertain. Trimming shortened V by 4 bases and J by 1 base, and 7 bases separated the two germline ends. The CDR3 contains 13 residues. In germline, CDR1 is SGHRS, CDR2 YFSETQ. The CDR3 DNA sequence: TGCGCCAGCAGCCCTCTTGGCACAGATACGCAGTATTTT. Translating it yields CASSPLGTDTQYF. Full variable domain (remainder filled in from reference TRBV5-1 and TRBJ2-3): KAGVTQTPRYLIKTRGQQVTLSCSPISGHRSVSWYQQTPGQGLQFLFEYFSETQRNKGNFPGRFSGRQFSNSRSEMNVSTLELGDSALYLCASSPLGTDTQYFGPGTRLTVL.

This chain joins TRBV4-2 and TRBJ1-5; a weak D match, TRBD1 (5 bases). The CDR3 extends over 14 amino acids. V was shortened by 3 bases and J by 7 bases, with 13 bases between the two germline ends. Germline CDR1 and CDR2: LGHNA and YNFKEQ. CDR3 region: CASSQGGTRQPQHF. The CDR3 nucleotides read TGTGCCAGCAGCCAGGGGGGGACCCGGCAGCCCCAGCATTTT.

This rearrangement joins TRBV29-1 to TRBJ2-6; possibly TRBD2 for D (5 bases). The CDR3 sequence is 14 residues long. Per germline, CDR1 SQVTM and CDR2 ANQGSEA. V gave up 3 bases and J gave up 2 bases, with 8 bases separating them. The CDR3 loop is CSVETGAGANVLTF. Here the CDR3 DNA reads TGCAGCGTTGAGACCGGGGCTGGGGCCAACGTCCTGACTTTC.

As to this clone: This specimen includes other DNA sequences encoding the same CDR3. The chain joins TRBV29-1 to TRBJ1-1; TRBD1 matches at 7 bases. The CDR3 runs 13 residues. V dropped 4 bases and J dropped 0; count of bases not matched to a gene: 2. The germline gives CDR1 SQVTM, CDR2 ANQGSEA. In DNA form, the CDR3 reads TGCAGCGTTGGGGACAGAGTGAACACTGAAGCTTTCTTT. Its protein product is CSVGDRVNTEAFF.

This chain uses TRBV6-5 with TRBJ2-1, with 11 bases matching TRBD2. Germline CDR1 is MNHEY and CDR2 is SVGAGI. This CDR3 region has 14 residues. The ends lost 5 bases at V and 9 bases at J; junction bases unmatched: 6. DNA for the CDR3: TGTGCCAGCAGTCCTAGCGGGAGGCCGGGTGAGCAGTTCTTC. Amino acid sequence: CASSPSGRPGEQFF.

Details on this clone: The sample contains more than one DNA sequence encoding this CDR3. The rearrangement links TRBV5-4 to TRBJ1-1; possible D gene TRBD1, 5 bases. The CDR3 is 14 residues long. Germline-derived CDR1 and CDR2 are SGHNT and YYREEE (reference sequence). Trimming took off 2 bases at V and 1 base at J, with 9 bases between the two ends. CDR3 nucleotide sequence: TGTGCCAGCAGCTTAGGCAGGGAGAACACTGAAGCTTTCTTT. Amino acid sequence: CASSLGRENTEAFF.